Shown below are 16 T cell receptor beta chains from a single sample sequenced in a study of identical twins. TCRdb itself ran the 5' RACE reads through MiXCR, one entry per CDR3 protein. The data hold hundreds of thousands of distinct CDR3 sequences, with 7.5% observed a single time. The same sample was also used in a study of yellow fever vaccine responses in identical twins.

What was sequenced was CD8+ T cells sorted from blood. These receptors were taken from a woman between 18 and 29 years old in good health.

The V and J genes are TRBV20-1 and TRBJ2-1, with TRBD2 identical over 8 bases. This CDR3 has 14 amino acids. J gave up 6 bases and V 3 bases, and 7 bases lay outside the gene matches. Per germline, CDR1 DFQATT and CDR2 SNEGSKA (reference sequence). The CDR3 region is CSASSREDLNEQFF. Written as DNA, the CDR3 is TGCAGTGCTAGTTCGCGGGAGGACCTCAATGAGCAGTTCTTC.

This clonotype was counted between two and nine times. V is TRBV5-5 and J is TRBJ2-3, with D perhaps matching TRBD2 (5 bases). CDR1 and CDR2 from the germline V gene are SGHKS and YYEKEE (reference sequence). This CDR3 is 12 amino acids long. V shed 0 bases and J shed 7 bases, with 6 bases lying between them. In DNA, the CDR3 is TGTGCCAGCAGCTTGGAGCGGAATACGCAGTATTTT. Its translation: CASSLERNTQYF. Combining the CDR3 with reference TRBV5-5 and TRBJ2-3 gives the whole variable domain DAGVTQSPTHLIKTRGQQVTLRCSPISGHKSVSWYQQVLGQGPQFIFQYYEKEERGRGNFPDRFSARQFPNYSSELNVNALLLGDSALYLCASSLERNTQYFGPGTRLTVL.

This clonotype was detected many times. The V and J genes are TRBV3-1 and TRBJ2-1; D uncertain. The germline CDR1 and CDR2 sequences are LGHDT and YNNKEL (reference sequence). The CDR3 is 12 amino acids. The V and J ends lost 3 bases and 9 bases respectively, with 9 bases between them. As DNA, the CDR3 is TGTGCCAGCAGCCAGCCGAGGAGTGAGCAGTTCTTC. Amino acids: CASSQPRSEQFF.

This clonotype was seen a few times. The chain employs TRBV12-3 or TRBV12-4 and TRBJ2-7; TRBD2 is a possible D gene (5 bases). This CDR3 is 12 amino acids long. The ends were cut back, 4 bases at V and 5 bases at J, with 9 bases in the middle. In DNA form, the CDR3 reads TGTGCCAGCAGTTCCACTAGTAACGAGCAGTACTTC. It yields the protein CASSSTSNEQYF.

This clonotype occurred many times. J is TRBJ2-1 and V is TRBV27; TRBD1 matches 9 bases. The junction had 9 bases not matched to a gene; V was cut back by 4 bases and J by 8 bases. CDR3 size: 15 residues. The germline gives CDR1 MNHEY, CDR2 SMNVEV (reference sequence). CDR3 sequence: CASSSDHRGLDEQFF. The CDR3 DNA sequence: TGTGCCAGCAGTTCAGACCACAGGGGGCTCGATGAGCAGTTCTTC.

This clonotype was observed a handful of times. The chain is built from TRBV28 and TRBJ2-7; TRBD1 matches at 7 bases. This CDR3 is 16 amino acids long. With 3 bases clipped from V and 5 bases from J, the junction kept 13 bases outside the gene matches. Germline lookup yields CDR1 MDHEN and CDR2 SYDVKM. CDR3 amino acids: CASSFSRGQGDHEQYV. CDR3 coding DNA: TGTGCCAGCAGTTTCTCCCGGGGCCAGGGGGACCACGAGCAGTACGTC.

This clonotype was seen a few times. CDR3 amino acids: CSASVWDETEAFF. The CDR3 DNA is TGCAGTGCTAGCGTCTGGGATGAAACTGAAGCTTTCTTT. The J gene is TRBJ1-1, the V gene TRBV20-1; D unclear. This CDR3 has 13 amino acids. V was shortened by 3 bases and J by 5 bases, with 13 bases between the two germline ends. CDR1 is DFQATT and CDR2 is SNEGSKA in the germline V gene (reference sequence).

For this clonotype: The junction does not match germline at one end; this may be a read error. The CDR3 is CASSSPGQGQETQHF. The CDR3 nucleotides read TGTGCCAGCAGTTCCCCGGGACAGGGACAAGAGACCCAGCACTTC. This chain uses TRBV2 with TRBJ2-5, with 9 bases that match TRBD1. Germline V gene data show CDR1 as SNHLY and CDR2 as FYNNEI. The CDR3 spans 15 residues.

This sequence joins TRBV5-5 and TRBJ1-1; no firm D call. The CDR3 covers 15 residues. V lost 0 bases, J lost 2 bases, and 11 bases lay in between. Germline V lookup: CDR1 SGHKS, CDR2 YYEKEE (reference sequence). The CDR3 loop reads CASSLAGQANTEAFF. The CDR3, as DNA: TGTGCCAGCAGCTTGGCCGGGCAGGCCAACACTGAAGCTTTCTTT. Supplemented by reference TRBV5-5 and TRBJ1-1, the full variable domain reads DAGVTQSPTHLIKTRGQQVTLRCSPISGHKSVSWYQQVLGQGPQFIFQYYEKEERGRGNFPDRFSARQFPNYSSELNVNALLLGDSALYLCASSLAGQANTEAFFGQGTRLTVV.

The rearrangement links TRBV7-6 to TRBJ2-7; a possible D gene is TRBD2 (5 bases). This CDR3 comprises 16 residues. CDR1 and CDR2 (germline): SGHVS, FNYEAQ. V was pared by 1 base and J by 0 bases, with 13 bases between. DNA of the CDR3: TGTGCCAGCAGCTTAGGAGGTCCTAGCTACTCCTACGAGCAGTACTTC. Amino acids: CASSLGGPSYSYEQYF. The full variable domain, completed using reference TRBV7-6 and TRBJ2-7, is GAGVSQSPRYKVTKRGQDVALRCDPISGHVSLYWYRQALGQGPEFLTYFNYEAQQDKSGLPNDRFSAERPEGSISTLTIQRTEQRDSAMYRCASSLGGPSYSYEQYFGPGTRLTVT.

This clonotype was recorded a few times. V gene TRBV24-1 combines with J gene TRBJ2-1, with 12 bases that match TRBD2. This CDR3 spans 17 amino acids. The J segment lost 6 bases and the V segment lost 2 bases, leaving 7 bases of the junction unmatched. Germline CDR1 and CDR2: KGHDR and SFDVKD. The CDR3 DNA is TGTGCCACCAGTGATTCCCAGACTAGCGGGAGTGGCAATGAGCAGTTCTTC. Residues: CATSDSQTSGSGNEQFF.

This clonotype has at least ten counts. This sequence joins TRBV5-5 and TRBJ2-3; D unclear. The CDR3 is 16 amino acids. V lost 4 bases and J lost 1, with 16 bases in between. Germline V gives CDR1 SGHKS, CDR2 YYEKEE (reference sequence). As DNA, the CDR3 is TGTGCCAGCAGCCTTGTCGGCCAAATAGGCACAGATACGCAGTATTTT. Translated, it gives CASSLVGQIGTDTQYF.

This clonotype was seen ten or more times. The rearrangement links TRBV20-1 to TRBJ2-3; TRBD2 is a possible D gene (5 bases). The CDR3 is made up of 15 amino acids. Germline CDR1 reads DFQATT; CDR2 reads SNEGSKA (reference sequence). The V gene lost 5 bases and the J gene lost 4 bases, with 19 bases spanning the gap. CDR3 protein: CSAASGAVGPDTQYF. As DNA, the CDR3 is TGCAGTGCTGCGAGTGGAGCGGTGGGCCCAGATACGCAGTATTTT.

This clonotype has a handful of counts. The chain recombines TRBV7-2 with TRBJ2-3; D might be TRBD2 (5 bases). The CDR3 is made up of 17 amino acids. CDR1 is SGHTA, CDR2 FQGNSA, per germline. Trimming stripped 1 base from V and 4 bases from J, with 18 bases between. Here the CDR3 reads CASSLGVDSRGADTQYF. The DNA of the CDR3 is TGTGCCAGCAGCTTAGGGGTCGATAGCCGGGGAGCAGATACGCAGTATTTT.

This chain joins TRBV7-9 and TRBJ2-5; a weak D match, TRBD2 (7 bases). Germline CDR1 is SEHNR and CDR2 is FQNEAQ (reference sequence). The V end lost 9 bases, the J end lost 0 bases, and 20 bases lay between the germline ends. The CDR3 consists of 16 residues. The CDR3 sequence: CASWGGLAAYQETQYF. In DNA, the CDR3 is TGTGCCAGTTGGGGGGGGCTAGCGGCGTACCAAGAGACCCAGTACTTC.

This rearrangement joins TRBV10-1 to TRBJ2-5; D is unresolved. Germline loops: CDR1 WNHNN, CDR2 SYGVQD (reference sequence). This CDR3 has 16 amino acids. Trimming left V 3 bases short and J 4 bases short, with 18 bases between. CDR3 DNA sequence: TGCGCCAGCAGTGATTCGCCAGGAATCGTAATAGAGACCCAGTACTTC. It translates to CASSDSPGIVIETQYF.